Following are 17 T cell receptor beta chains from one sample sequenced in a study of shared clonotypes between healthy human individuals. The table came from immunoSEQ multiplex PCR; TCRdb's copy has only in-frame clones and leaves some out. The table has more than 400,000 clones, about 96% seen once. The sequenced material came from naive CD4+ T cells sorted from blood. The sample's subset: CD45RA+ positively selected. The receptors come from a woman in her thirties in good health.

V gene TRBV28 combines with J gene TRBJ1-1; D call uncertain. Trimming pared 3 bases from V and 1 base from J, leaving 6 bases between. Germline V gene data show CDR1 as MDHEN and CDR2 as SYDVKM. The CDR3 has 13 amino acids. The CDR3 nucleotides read TGTGCCAGCAGTTTCCCCCCGAACACTGAAGCTTTCTTT. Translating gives CASSFPPNTEAFF.

For the CDR3, the DNA is TGTGCCACCTCCGTGGGACTAGCGGGAGTGGGTACGCAGTATTTT. Its translation: CATSVGLAGVGTQYF. The chain has TRBV25-1 and TRBJ2-3, with TRBD2 matching over 14 bases. CDR1 is MGHDK and CDR2 is SYGVNS in the germline V gene. There are 15 residues in the CDR3. The V gene end was trimmed by 10 bases and the J gene end by 8 bases; junction bases not matched to a gene: 11.

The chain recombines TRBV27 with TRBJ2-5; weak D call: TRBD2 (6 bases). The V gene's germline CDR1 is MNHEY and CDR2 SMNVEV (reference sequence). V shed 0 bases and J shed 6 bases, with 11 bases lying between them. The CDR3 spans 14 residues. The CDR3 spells CASSLSRGSKTQYF. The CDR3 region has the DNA TGTGCCAGCAGTTTATCTCGGGGGAGTAAGACCCAGTACTTC.

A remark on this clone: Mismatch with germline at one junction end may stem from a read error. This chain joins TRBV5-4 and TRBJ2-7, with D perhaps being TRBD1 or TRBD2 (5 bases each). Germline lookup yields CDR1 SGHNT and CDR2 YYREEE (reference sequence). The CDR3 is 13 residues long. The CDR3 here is CASSLASGTVRSF. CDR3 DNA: TGTGCCAGCAGCTTAGCGTCTGGGACCGTGAGGTCATTC.

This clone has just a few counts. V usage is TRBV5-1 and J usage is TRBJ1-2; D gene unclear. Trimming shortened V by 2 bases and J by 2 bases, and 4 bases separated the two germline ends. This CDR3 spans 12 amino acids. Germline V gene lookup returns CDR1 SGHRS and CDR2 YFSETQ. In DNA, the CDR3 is TGCGCCAGCAGCTTCCAGAACTATGGCTACACCTTC. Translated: CASSFQNYGYTF.

CDR3 sequence reads: CASSPGQSGNQPQHF. The CDR3 DNA sequence: TGTGCCAGCAGTCCCGGACAGAGTGGGAATCAGCCCCAGCATTTT. The V and J genes are TRBV6-1 and TRBJ1-5; a weak D match, TRBD1 (6 bases). The CDR3 has 15 amino acids. Germline values: CDR1 MNHNS, CDR2 SASEGT. Trimming left V 5 bases short and J 4 bases short, with 15 bases between.

CDR3 sequence (DNA): TGTGCCAGCTCCAAAGACGGGTACTATGGCTACACCTTC. Protein sequence: CASSKDGYYGYTF. The chain has TRBV27 and TRBJ1-2; D gene unclear. The V gene lost 8 bases and the J gene lost 3 bases, with 13 bases spanning the gap. The CDR3 contains 13 residues. Germline assignment: CDR1 MNHEY and CDR2 SMNVEV (reference sequence).

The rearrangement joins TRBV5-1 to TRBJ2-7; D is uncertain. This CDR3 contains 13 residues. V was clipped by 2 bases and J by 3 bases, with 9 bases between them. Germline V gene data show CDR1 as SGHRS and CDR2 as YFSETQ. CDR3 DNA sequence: TGCGCCAGCAGCTTAGAGACCTTCTACGAGCAGTACTTC. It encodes CASSLETFYEQYF.

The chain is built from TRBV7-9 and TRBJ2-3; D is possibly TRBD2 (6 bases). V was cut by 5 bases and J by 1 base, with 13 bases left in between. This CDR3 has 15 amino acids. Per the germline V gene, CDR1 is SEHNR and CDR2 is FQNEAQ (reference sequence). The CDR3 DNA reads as TGTGCCAGCAGCGTCGCGGGGTGGGGCACAGATACGCAGTATTTT. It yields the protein CASSVAGWGTDTQYF.

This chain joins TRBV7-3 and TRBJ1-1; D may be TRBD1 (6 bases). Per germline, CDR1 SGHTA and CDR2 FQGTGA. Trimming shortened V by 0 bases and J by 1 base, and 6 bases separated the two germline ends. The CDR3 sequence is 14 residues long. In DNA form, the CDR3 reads TGTGCCAGCAGCTTAACACAGGGGAACACTGAAGCTTTCTTT. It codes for CASSLTQGNTEAFF.

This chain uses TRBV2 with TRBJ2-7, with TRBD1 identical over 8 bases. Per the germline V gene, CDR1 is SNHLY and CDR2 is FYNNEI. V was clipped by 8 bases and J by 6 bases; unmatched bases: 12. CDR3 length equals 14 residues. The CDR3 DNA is TGTGCCAGCCGGGGGCAGGGGGCGTCCGGCGAGCAGTACTTC. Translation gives CASRGQGASGEQYF.

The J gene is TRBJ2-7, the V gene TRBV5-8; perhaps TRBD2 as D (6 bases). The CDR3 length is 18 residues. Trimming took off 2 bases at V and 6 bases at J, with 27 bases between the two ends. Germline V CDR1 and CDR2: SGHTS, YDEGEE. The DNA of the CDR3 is TGTGCCAGCAGCTTACCCGATTATTCGACCGCCGGGGGTAGCGAGCAGTACTTC. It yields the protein CASSLPDYSTAGGSEQYF.

CDR3 coding DNA: TGTGCCAGCTCCACCCGGGAGACCCAGTACTTC. Residues: CASSTRETQYF. The chain employs TRBV2 and TRBJ2-5; no clear D. Germline CDR1 is SNHLY and CDR2 is FYNNEI. The V gene lost 8 bases and the J gene lost 5 bases, with 9 bases spanning the gap. There are 11 residues in the CDR3.

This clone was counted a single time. CDR3 protein: CASSKPDTQYF. CDR3 nucleotides: TGTGCCAGCAGCAAACCAGATACGCAGTATTTT. The chain has TRBV7-9 and TRBJ2-3; D is unclear. The germline V gene has CDR1 SEHNR and CDR2 FQNEAQ (reference sequence). Trimming took 5 bases from V and 4 from J, leaving 4 bases between them. CDR3 size: 11 residues.

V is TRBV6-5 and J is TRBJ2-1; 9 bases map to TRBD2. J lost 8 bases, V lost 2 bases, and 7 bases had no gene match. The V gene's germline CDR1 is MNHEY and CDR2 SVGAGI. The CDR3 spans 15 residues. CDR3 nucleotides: TGTGCCAGCAGTTACGGGACTAGCTGGGTCGATGAGCAGTTCTTC. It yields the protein CASSYGTSWVDEQFF.

In nucleotides, the CDR3 is TGTGCCAGTAGTAAAGGACAGATTGGACAGACCCAGTACTTC. As protein: CASSKGQIGQTQYF. The chain carries TRBV19 and TRBJ2-5; D may be TRBD1 (6 bases). Germline V gene sequence: CDR1 LNHDA, CDR2 SQIVND (reference sequence). V shed 4 bases and J shed 6 bases, with 15 bases lying between them. CDR3 length equals 14 residues.

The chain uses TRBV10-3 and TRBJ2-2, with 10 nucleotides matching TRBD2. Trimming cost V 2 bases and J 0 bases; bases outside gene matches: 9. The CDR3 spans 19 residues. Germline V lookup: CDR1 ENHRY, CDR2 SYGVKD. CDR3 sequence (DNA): TGTGCCATCAGTGAGCCCCGGGGACTAGCGCGGGCGAACACCGGGGAGCTGTTTTTT. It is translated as CAISEPRGLARANTGELFF.